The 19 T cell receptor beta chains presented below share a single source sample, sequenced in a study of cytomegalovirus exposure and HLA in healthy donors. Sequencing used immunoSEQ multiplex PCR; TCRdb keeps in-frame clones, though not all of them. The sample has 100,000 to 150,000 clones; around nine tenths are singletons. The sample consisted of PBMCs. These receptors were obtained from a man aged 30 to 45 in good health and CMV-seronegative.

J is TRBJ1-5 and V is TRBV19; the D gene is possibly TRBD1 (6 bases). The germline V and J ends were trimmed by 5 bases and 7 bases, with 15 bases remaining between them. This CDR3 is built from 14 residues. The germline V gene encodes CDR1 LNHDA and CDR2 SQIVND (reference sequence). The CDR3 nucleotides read TGTGCCAGTAGTCCGACGGGGGGCGGACAGCCCCAGCATTTT. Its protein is CASSPTGGGQPQHF.

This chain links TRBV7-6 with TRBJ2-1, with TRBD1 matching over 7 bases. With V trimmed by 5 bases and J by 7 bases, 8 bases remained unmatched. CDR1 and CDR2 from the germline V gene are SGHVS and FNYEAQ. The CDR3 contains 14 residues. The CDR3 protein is CASSLGQSRNEQFF. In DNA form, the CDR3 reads TGTGCCAGCAGCCTGGGACAGAGTCGGAATGAGCAGTTCTTC.

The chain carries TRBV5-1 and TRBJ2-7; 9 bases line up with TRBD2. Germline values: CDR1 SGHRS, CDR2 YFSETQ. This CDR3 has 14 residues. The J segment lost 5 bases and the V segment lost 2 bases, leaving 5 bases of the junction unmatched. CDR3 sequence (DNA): TGCGCCAGCAGCTTCGAGGGACTAGCCCACGAGCAGTACTTC. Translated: CASSFEGLAHEQYF.

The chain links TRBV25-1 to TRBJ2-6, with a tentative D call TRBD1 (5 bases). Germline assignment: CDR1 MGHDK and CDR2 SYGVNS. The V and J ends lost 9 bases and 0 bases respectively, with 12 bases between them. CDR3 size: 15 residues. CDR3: CARRGQSSGANVLTF. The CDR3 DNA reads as TGTGCCAGAAGGGGCCAGAGCTCTGGGGCCAACGTCCTGACTTTC.

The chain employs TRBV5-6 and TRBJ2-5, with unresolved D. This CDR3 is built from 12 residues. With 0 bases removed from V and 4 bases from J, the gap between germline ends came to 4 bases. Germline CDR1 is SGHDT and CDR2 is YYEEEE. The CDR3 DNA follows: TGTGCCAGCAGCTTGGGGAGAGAGACCCAGTACTTC. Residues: CASSLGRETQYF.

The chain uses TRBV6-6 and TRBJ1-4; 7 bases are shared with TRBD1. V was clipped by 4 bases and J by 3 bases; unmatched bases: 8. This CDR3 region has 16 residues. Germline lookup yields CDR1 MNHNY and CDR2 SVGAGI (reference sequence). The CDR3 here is CASSSGGPAANEKLFF. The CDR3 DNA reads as TGTGCCAGCAGTTCAGGGGGGCCCGCGGCTAATGAAAAACTGTTTTTT.

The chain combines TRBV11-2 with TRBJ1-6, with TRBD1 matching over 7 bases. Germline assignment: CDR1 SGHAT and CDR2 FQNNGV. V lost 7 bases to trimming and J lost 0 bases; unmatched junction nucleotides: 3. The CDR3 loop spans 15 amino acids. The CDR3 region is CASTQGGSYNSPLHF. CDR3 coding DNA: TGTGCCAGCACCCAGGGGGGCTCCTATAATTCACCCCTCCACTTT.

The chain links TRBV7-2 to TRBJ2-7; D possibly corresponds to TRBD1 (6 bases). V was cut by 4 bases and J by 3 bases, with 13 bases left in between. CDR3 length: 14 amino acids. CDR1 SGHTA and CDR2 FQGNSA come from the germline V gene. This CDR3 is CASSSVGAVYEQYF. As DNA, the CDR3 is TGTGCCAGCAGCTCAGTGGGGGCCGTCTACGAGCAGTACTTC.

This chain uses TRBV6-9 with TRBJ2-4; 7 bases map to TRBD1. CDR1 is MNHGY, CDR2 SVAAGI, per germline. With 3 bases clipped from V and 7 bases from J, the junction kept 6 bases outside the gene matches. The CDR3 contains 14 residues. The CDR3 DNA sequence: TGTGCCAGCAGTTACGGGACAGTGAGGAACATTCAGTACTTC. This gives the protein CASSYGTVRNIQYF.

In DNA form, the CDR3 reads TGTGCCAGCAGGATGACAGGGCGAAACACTGAAGCTTTCTTT. It yields the protein CASRMTGRNTEAFF. V and J are TRBV6-5 and TRBJ1-1; 7 nucleotides line up with TRBD1. The CDR3 is made up of 14 amino acids. Trimming at V came to 6 bases and at J to 2 bases, leaving 6 bases not matched to a gene. Germline-derived CDR1 and CDR2 are MNHEY and SVGAGI.

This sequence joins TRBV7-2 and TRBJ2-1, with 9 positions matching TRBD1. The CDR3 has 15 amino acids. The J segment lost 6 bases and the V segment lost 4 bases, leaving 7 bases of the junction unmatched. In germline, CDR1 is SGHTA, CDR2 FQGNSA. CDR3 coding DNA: TGTGCCAGCAGCTCAGTTGGGACAGGGTTCAATGAGCAGTTCTTC. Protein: CASSSVGTGFNEQFF.

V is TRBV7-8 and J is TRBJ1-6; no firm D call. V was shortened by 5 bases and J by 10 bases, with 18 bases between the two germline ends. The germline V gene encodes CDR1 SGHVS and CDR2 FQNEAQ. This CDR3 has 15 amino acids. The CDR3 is CASSPPAGGGSPLHF. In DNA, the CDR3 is TGTGCCAGCAGCCCCCCGGCGGGCGGCGGCTCACCCCTCCACTTT.

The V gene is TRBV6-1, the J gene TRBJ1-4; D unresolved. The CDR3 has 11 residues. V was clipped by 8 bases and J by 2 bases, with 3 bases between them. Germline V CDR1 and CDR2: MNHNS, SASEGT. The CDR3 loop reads CASRTNEKLFF. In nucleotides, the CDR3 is TGTGCCAGCCGTACTAATGAAAAACTGTTTTTT.

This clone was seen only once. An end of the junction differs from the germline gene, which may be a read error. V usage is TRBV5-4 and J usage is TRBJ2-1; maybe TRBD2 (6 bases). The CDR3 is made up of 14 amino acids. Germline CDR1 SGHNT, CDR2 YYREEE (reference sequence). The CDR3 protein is CASSFNGGFNGQFF. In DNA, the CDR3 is TGTGCCAGCAGCTTCAACGGGGGTTTCAATGGGCAGTTCTTC.

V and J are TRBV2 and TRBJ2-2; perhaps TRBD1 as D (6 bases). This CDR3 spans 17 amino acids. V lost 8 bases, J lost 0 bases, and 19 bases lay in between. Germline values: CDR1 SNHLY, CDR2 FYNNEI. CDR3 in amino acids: CASRFDRRYSNTGELFF. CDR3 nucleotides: TGTGCCAGCCGGTTCGACAGGAGATACTCGAACACCGGGGAGCTGTTTTTT.

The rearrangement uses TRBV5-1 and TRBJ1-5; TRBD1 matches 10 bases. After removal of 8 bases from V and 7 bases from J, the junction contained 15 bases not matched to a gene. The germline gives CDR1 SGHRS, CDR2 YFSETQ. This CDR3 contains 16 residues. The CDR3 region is CARTSPGQGSGQPQHF. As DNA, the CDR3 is TGCGCCAGAACCTCCCCGGGACAGGGGTCGGGGCAGCCCCAGCATTTT.

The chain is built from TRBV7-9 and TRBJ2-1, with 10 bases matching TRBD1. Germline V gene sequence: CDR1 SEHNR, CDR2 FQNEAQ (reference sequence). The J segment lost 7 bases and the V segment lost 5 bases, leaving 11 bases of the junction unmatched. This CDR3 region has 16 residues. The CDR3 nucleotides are TGTGCCAGCAGCACACCGGGACAGGGGAAGGGGAATGAGCAGTTCTTC. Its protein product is CASSTPGQGKGNEQFF.

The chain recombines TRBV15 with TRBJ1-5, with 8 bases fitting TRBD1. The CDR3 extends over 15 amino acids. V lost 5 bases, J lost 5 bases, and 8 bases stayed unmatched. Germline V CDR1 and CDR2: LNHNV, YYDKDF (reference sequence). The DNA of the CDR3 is TGTGCCACCAGCCCTACGCTGACAGGGGATCAGCCCCAGCATTTT. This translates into CATSPTLTGDQPQHF.

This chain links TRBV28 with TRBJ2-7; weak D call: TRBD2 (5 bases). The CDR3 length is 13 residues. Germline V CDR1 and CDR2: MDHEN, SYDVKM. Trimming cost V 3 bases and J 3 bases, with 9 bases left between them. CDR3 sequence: CASSFYGDYEQYF. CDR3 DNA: TGTGCCAGCAGTTTCTACGGGGACTACGAGCAGTACTTC.